These 15 T cell receptor beta chains were sequenced from one sample in a study of human T cells and chemical hapten exposure. TCRdb reprocessed the RACE reads with MiXCR, giving one entry per CDR3 protein. Counted here are around 380,000 distinct CDR3 sequences, roughly 5% occurring once; the ten biggest clones make up around 2.3%. Time point: patch test 1, 2 weeks after DPC sensitization. Treatment meaning: therapeutic diphenylcyclopropenone sensitization with weekly scalp DPC. Sequencing used whole blood, obtained in connection with sensitization to the hapten diphenylcyclopropenone (DPC). The source of these receptors is a woman aged 45-65 years with alopecia areata. Some clones in this sample may be carry-over from other donors' samples.

This clonotype appeared many times. V gene TRBV7-9 combines with J gene TRBJ1-3; no clear D gene. Per the germline V gene, CDR1 is SEHNR and CDR2 is FQNEAQ (reference sequence). This CDR3 contains 15 residues. V shed 5 bases and J shed 3 bases, with 14 bases lying between them. CDR3 protein: CASSRAAWLGNTIYF. CDR3 in DNA: TGTGCCAGCAGCCGCGCCGCGTGGCTTGGAAACACCATATATTTT.

Many counts were recorded for this clonotype. The J gene is TRBJ1-6, the V gene TRBV28; possible D gene TRBD1, 5 bases. This CDR3 is built from 15 residues. Germline CDR1 and CDR2: MDHEN and SYDVKM. Trimming shortened V by 5 bases and J by 13 bases, and 21 bases separated the two germline ends. CDR3 sequence: CASSANAAGLGPLHF. CDR3 coding DNA: TGTGCCAGCAGTGCAAATGCGGCAGGGCTCGGGCCCCTCCACTTT.

This clonotype has ten or more counts. The V and J genes are TRBV4-3 and TRBJ2-3; 7 bases fit TRBD2. Trimming removed 2 bases from V and 0 bases from J; junction bases left unmatched: 2. Germline V gene data show CDR1 as LGHNA and CDR2 as YSLEER. The CDR3 is 15 amino acids. The CDR3 region is CASSQLAVSTDTQYF. CDR3 nucleotide sequence: TGCGCCAGCAGCCAACTAGCGGTTAGCACAGATACGCAGTATTTT.

This clonotype was seen repeatedly, ten times or more. The gene calls are TRBV20-1 and TRBJ2-7, with TRBD2 matching 8 bases. The J segment lost 5 bases and the V segment lost 0 bases, leaving 12 bases of the junction unmatched. The germline CDR1 and CDR2 sequences are DFQATT and SNEGSKA (reference sequence). The CDR3 has 16 amino acids. The CDR3: CSARDPPGGFVDEQYF. The CDR3 DNA reads as TGCAGTGCTAGAGATCCCCCGGGGGGGTTCGTCGACGAGCAGTACTTC.

V gene TRBV4-1 combines with J gene TRBJ2-7; D is perhaps TRBD2 (5 bases). The CDR3 consists of 14 residues. V shed 2 bases and J shed 6 bases, with 14 bases lying between them. Germline V gene lookup returns CDR1 MGHRA and CDR2 YSYEKL. The CDR3 region has the DNA TGCGCCAGCAGCCAATCGAATCGGGGTTTCGAGCAGTACTTC. Protein sequence: CASSQSNRGFEQYF.

The chain has TRBV7-8 and TRBJ1-1, with TRBD1 identical over 9 bases. The V gene's germline CDR1 is SGHVS and CDR2 FQNEAQ. V shed 4 bases and J 5 bases; nucleotides not matched to a gene: 20. This CDR3 comprises 19 residues. The DNA for the CDR3 is TGTGCCAGCAGCTCTTGGTCCGGGACAGGGACCTTTGGGGTGACTGAAGCTTTCTTT. The encoded protein is CASSSWSGTGTFGVTEAFF.

This clonotype came up many times. V gene TRBV6-1 combines with J gene TRBJ2-1, with D perhaps matching TRBD1 (6 bases). In germline, CDR1 is MNHNS, CDR2 SASEGT. This CDR3 region has 14 residues. V shed 4 bases and J shed 2 bases, with 9 bases lying between them. CDR3 protein: CASSARQAYNEQFF. Written as DNA, the CDR3 is TGTGCCAGCAGTGCGCGACAGGCCTACAATGAGCAGTTCTTC.

The sample holds many counts of this clonotype. This chain joins TRBV12-3 or TRBV12-4 and TRBJ2-3; D remains ambiguous. The CDR3 is 14 residues long. V was cut by 2 bases and J by 11 bases, with 17 bases left in between. Here the CDR3 DNA reads TGTGCCAGCAGTTTATCTAACCCGGCAGAAAAGCAGTATTTT. Protein product: CASSLSNPAEKQYF.

In its sample, this clonotype was seen many times. This chain joins TRBV10-3 and TRBJ1-5, with 12 bases that match TRBD1. Germline CDR1 is ENHRY and CDR2 is SYGVKD. J gave up 2 bases and V 8 bases, and 7 bases lay outside the gene matches. The CDR3 runs 16 residues. The CDR3 is CAIGGQGARGNQPQHF. CDR3 sequence (DNA): TGTGCCATCGGGGGACAGGGGGCGCGAGGCAATCAGCCCCAGCATTTT.

This clonotype was seen many times. This chain uses TRBV5-1 with TRBJ2-1; 13 bases are shared with TRBD2. Trimming cost V 5 bases and J 9 bases; bases outside gene matches: 11. This CDR3 is 16 amino acids long. The germline gives CDR1 SGHRS, CDR2 YFSETQ. The CDR3 DNA is TGCGCCAGCAGTATTAGGACTAGCGGGAGCCTTGTTGAGCAGTTCTTC. This encodes CASSIRTSGSLVEQFF. The full variable domain, its missing parts supplied by reference TRBV5-1 and TRBJ2-1, is KAGVTQTPRYLIKTRGQQVTLSCSPISGHRSVSWYQQTPGQGLQFLFEYFSETQRNKGNFPGRFSGRQFSNSRSEMNVSTLELGDSALYLCASSIRTSGSLVEQFFGPGTRLTVL.

This clonotype was seen a few times. V usage is TRBV28 and J usage is TRBJ1-4, with TRBD1 as a possible D gene (5 bases). With 11 bases removed from V and 8 bases from J, the gap between germline ends came to 15 bases. The length of the CDR3 is 12 residues. Per the germline V gene, CDR1 is MDHEN and CDR2 is SYDVKM. CDR3 sequence: CASLGPAEKLFF. The CDR3 bases are TGTGCCTCCCTGGGACCGGCCGAAAAACTGTTTTTT.

This clonotype appeared many times. The rearrangement uses TRBV10-3 and TRBJ2-3; D is perhaps TRBD2 (6 bases). CDR1 ENHRY and CDR2 SYGVKD come from the germline V gene. CDR3 length equals 13 residues. The germline V and J ends were trimmed by 6 bases and 1 base, with 8 bases remaining between them. The CDR3 DNA sequence: TGTGCCATCAGGGGAGGCGGCACAGATACGCAGTATTTT. Amino acid sequence: CAIRGGGTDTQYF.

This clonotype came up many times. This chain uses TRBV14 with TRBJ2-1; possible D gene TRBD1, 6 bases. The CDR3 runs 12 residues. The V gene's germline CDR1 is SGHDN and CDR2 FVKESK. Deletions cut 6 bases from V and 9 bases from J, with 12 bases between. CDR3 sequence (DNA): TGTGCCAGCAGTCCTGGGGGCCCTGAGCAGTTCTTC. This codes for CASSPGGPEQFF.

V and J are TRBV28 and TRBJ2-5; D gene unclear. CDR3 length equals 13 residues. CDR1 and CDR2 from the germline V gene are MDHEN and SYDVKM. V lost 7 bases and J lost 5, with 14 bases in between. CDR3 residues: CASNKASMETQYF. In DNA form, the CDR3 reads TGTGCCAGCAATAAGGCCTCCATGGAGACCCAGTACTTC.

Of note for this clonotype: Given a much more abundant clone one base away, this may be a read error. V and J are TRBV4-3 and TRBJ2-5; 11 nucleotides match TRBD2. Germline V gives CDR1 LGHNA, CDR2 YSLEER. V lost 0 bases to trimming and J lost 4 bases; unmatched junction nucleotides: 4. CDR3 length: 16 amino acids. The CDR3 DNA is TGCGCCAGCAGCCAAGAAGGGCTAGCGGGAGGAGAGACCCAGTACTTC. It translates to CASSQEGLAGGETQYF.